One and the same sample provided the 27 T cell receptor beta chains below, sequenced in a study of OX40 agonist ivuxolimab in advanced cancers. Profiled with immunoSEQ multiplex PCR; TCRdb holds only in-frame clones, not every one. The table records about 19,000 clones, 70% to 75% of them present only once. Source: CD4+ or CD8+ T cells sorted from blood, taken in a trial of the OX40 agonist ivuxolimab. Receptor source: an adult with an advanced solid tumor such as melanoma, head and neck, liver or kidney cancer.

V and J are TRBV27 and TRBJ2-3, with TRBD2 matching 10 bases. V lost 0 bases and J lost 2; bases outside the gene matches: 5. CDR1 is MNHEY, CDR2 SMNVEV, per germline (reference sequence). The CDR3 contains 17 residues. CDR3 loop: CASSLSRTSGYTDTQYF. CDR3 sequence (DNA): TGTGCCAGCAGTTTATCGCGGACTAGCGGATACACAGATACGCAGTATTTT.

This clone was counted a single time. The chain joins TRBV5-1 to TRBJ2-1; tentative D call: TRBD2 (6 bases). V lost 0 bases to trimming and J lost 6 bases, with 10 bases between them. This CDR3 spans 14 amino acids. Germline values: CDR1 SGHRS, CDR2 YFSETQ. The CDR3 coding sequence is TGCGCCAGCAGCTTGGCCGGGAGTACCAATGAGCAGTTCTTC. Amino acids: CASSLAGSTNEQFF.

The genes are TRBV19 and TRBJ2-1; tentatively, D is TRBD2 (5 bases). Germline values: CDR1 LNHDA, CDR2 SQIVND (reference sequence). The CDR3 is made up of 14 amino acids. Trimming left V 7 bases short and J 8 bases short, with 18 bases between. The CDR3 DNA is TGTGCCAGTACCCGCTCGTTTGCGGGCCATGAGCAGTTCTTC. This translates into CASTRSFAGHEQFF. The entire variable domain, with the rest obtained from reference TRBV19 and TRBJ2-1, is as follows: DGGITQSPKYLFRKEGQNVTLSCEQNLNHDAMYWYRQDPGQGLRLIYYSQIVNDFQKGDIAEGYSVSREKKESFPLTVTSAQKNPTAFYLCASTRSFAGHEQFFGPGTRLTVL.

CDR3 sequence (DNA): TGTGCCAGCTCCACGGGACTTTGGGGTTATGAGCAGTTCTTC. This translates into CASSTGLWGYEQFF. The chain employs TRBV14 and TRBJ2-1, with a tentative D call TRBD2 (6 bases). The germline CDR1 and CDR2 sequences are SGHDN and FVKESK. V was pared by 8 bases and J by 8 bases, with 19 bases between. There are 14 residues in the CDR3.

This chain joins TRBV7-9 and TRBJ1-3; D possibly corresponds to TRBD1 (5 bases). The CDR3 spans 15 residues. CDR1 and CDR2 (germline): SEHNR, FQNEAQ (reference sequence). V gave up 6 bases and J gave up 3 bases, with 15 bases separating them. CDR3 coding DNA: TGTGCCAGCAGGATGGGGCAGGCGGGTGGAAACACCATATATTTT. Its protein is CASRMGQAGGNTIYF.

This clone came up a few times. V and J are TRBV28 and TRBJ2-3; 9 bases are shared with TRBD2. Germline V gene lookup returns CDR1 MDHEN and CDR2 SYDVKM. The ends lost 2 bases at V and 2 bases at J; junction bases unmatched: 2. The CDR3 length is 15 residues. The CDR3 sequence is CASSLAGGPTDTQYF. The CDR3 nucleotides are TGTGCCAGCAGTTTAGCGGGAGGGCCCACAGATACGCAGTATTTT.

Points on this clone: At one of its ends the junction is not consistent with the germline gene, which may arise from a read error. The chain employs TRBV19 and TRBJ2-1; a possible D gene is TRBD2 (6 bases). Germline assignment: CDR1 LNHDA and CDR2 SQIVND (reference sequence). The CDR3 extends over 11 amino acids. CDR3 in DNA: TGTGCCAGTAGCATAGCGGATGAGCAGTTCTTC. Protein product: CASSIADEQFF.

There are a few counts of this clone. The CDR3 sequence is CASSDRENTGELFF. The CDR3 nucleotides are TGTGCCAGCAGCGACAGGGAGAACACCGGGGAGCTGTTTTTT. This chain uses TRBV6-4 with TRBJ2-2, with TRBD1 identical over 7 bases. The CDR3 has 14 amino acids. The germline gives CDR1 MRHNA, CDR2 SNTAGT. V lost 6 bases to trimming and J lost 1 base; unmatched junction nucleotides: 2.

This chain links TRBV4-1 with TRBJ1-4; TRBD1 aligns across 7 bases. The germline CDR1 and CDR2 sequences are MGHRA and YSYEKL. Trimming took 0 bases from V and 5 from J; bases not matched to a gene: 9. This CDR3 contains 17 residues. The CDR3 region is CASSQEPSGGSNEKLFF. As DNA, the CDR3 is TGCGCCAGCAGCCAAGAGCCTTCAGGGGGTTCCAATGAAAAACTGTTTTTT.

The chain recombines TRBV7-2 with TRBJ2-2; no definite D call. This CDR3 contains 11 residues. Germline loops: CDR1 SGHTA, CDR2 FQGNSA. The V end was cut by 5 bases, the J end by 6 bases, with 4 bases between. The CDR3 bases are TGTGCCAGCAGCCCTCCCGGGGAGCTGTTTTTT. It encodes CASSPPGELFF.

The rearrangement uses TRBV7-9 and TRBJ2-7; perhaps D is TRBD1 or TRBD2 (5 bases each). Germline V gives CDR1 SEHNR, CDR2 FQNEAQ (reference sequence). This CDR3 has 15 amino acids. V was cut by 5 bases and J by 3 bases, with 17 bases left in between. As DNA, the CDR3 is TGTGCCAGCAGCCCCCCAGAGGGGACCTTCTACGAGCAGTACTTC. This sequence encodes CASSPPEGTFYEQYF.

This clone is deemed medium-sized (0.01 to 0.1%). The chain employs TRBV29-1 and TRBJ1-3; no reliable D call. CDR1 and CDR2 (germline): SQVTM, ANQGSEA. V lost 0 bases and J 0 bases, leaving 15 bases between the germline ends. CDR3 length: 17 residues. The CDR3 DNA reads TGCAGCGTTGAAGATCAAACCGACACCCTCTCTGGAAACACCATATATTTT. It translates to CSVEDQTDTLSGNTIYF.

The chain has TRBV29-1 and TRBJ2-1; D is unresolved. V gave up 7 bases and J gave up 0 bases, with 10 bases separating them. Germline V lookup: CDR1 SQVTM, CDR2 ANQGSEA. The CDR3 is made up of 13 amino acids. The CDR3 region has the DNA TGCAGCGGTGACGTGGGCTCCTACAATGAGCAGTTCTTC. As protein: CSGDVGSYNEQFF.

The chain links TRBV18 to TRBJ1-2; no clear D. Looked up from germline, CDR1 is KGHSH and CDR2 is LQKENI. Trimming shortened V by 2 bases and J by 1 base, and 17 bases separated the two germline ends. CDR3 size: 17 residues. The CDR3 loop reads CASSPDMHRAFNYGYTF. CDR3 sequence (DNA): TGTGCCAGCTCACCAGACATGCATAGGGCCTTTAACTATGGCTACACCTTC.

In the case of this clone: This sequence may be a read error, since a much larger clone differs from it by one base. The chain links TRBV4-2 to TRBJ2-1, with D hard to call. The ends were cut back, 5 bases at V and 3 bases at J, with 5 bases in the middle. This CDR3 region has 12 residues. CDR1 is LGHNA, CDR2 YNFKEQ, per germline. The CDR3 nucleotides are TGTGCCAGCAGCTTGAACTACAATGAGCAGTTCTTC. This gives the protein CASSLNYNEQFF.

The chain uses TRBV5-5 and TRBJ1-1; D gene unclear. Germline V CDR1 and CDR2: SGHKS, YYEKEE (reference sequence). This CDR3 comprises 14 residues. V gave up 0 bases and J gave up 7 bases, with 13 bases separating them. The CDR3 sequence is CASSLVSEYFEAFF. The CDR3, as DNA: TGTGCCAGCAGCTTGGTCTCAGAATATTTTGAAGCTTTCTTT. The complete variable domain, with remaining parts taken from reference TRBV5-5 and TRBJ1-1, reads DAGVTQSPTHLIKTRGQQVTLRCSPISGHKSVSWYQQVLGQGPQFIFQYYEKEERGRGNFPDRFSARQFPNYSSELNVNALLLGDSALYLCASSLVSEYFEAFFGQGTRLTVV.

This rearrangement joins TRBV6-1 to TRBJ2-7, with D hard to call. Trimming took off 3 bases at V and 3 bases at J, with 12 bases between the two ends. The germline gives CDR1 MNHNS, CDR2 SASEGT. The CDR3 has 14 amino acids. In nucleotides, the CDR3 is TGTGCCAGCAGTGAGAAGGGTACCTTCTACGAGCAGTACTTC. Translated, it gives CASSEKGTFYEQYF.

The chain uses TRBV5-6 and TRBJ2-7, with TRBD2 matching 11 bases. V gave up 0 bases and J gave up 3 bases; unmatched junction bases: 5. The germline V gene has CDR1 SGHDT and CDR2 YYEEEE. This CDR3 is 16 amino acids long. CDR3 in amino acids: CASSLVASGRNYEQYF. The CDR3 bases are TGTGCCAGCAGCTTGGTGGCTAGCGGGAGGAACTACGAGCAGTACTTC. Based on the CDR3 plus reference TRBV5-6 and TRBJ2-7, the full variable domain is DAGVTQSPTHLIKTRGQQVTLRCSPKSGHDTVSWYQQALGQGPQFIFQYYEEEERQRGNFPDRFSGHQFPNYSSELNVNALLLGDSALYLCASSLVASGRNYEQYFGPGTRLTVT.

The chain links TRBV7-8 to TRBJ1-4; 7 bases are shared with TRBD1. The germline CDR1 and CDR2 sequences are SGHVS and FQNEAQ. CDR3 length: 15 amino acids. The junction had 11 bases not matched to a gene; V was cut back by 5 bases and J by 8 bases. Here the CDR3 reads CASSPRQGPSEKLFF. The CDR3 nucleotides are TGTGCCAGCAGCCCCCGACAGGGTCCAAGCGAAAAACTGTTTTTT. The variable domain in full, with the rest retrieved from reference TRBV7-8 and TRBJ1-4, is GAGVSQSPRYKVAKRGQDVALRCDPISGHVSLFWYQQALGQGPEFLTYFQNEAQLDKSGLPSDRFFAERPEGSVSTLKIQRTQQEDSAVYLCASSPRQGPSEKLFFGSGTQLSVL.

The table lists this clone with a few counts. The V call is TRBV5-4, the J call TRBJ2-5, with TRBD1 matching 7 bases. Germline V CDR1 and CDR2: SGHNT, YYREEE (reference sequence). CDR3 size: 14 residues. Trimming took 3 bases from V and 1 from J; bases not matched to a gene: 3. This chain's CDR3 is CASSWDSLQETQYF. CDR3 in DNA: TGTGCCAGCAGCTGGGACAGCCTCCAAGAGACCCAGTACTTC.

The rearrangement uses TRBV4-1 and TRBJ2-7; no clear D. The CDR3 is 12 amino acids. Trimming pared 4 bases from V and 7 bases from J, leaving 11 bases between. Germline lookup yields CDR1 MGHRA and CDR2 YSYEKL. The CDR3 DNA reads TGCGCCAGCAGCCTGCCAGGTGTGGAGCAGTACTTC. Translating gives CASSLPGVEQYF.

The genes are TRBV7-9 and TRBJ1-1; no definite D call. The CDR3 is 12 residues long. Per the germline V gene, CDR1 is SEHNR and CDR2 is FQNEAQ (reference sequence). Trimming cost V 1 base and J 6 bases, with 6 bases left between them. The CDR3 loop reads CASSLDRPEAFF. DNA of the CDR3: TGTGCCAGCAGCTTAGACCGGCCTGAAGCTTTCTTT. Using reference TRBV7-9 and TRBJ1-1 for the parts outside the CDR3, the full variable domain is DTGVSQNPRHKITKRGQNVTFRCDPISEHNRLYWYRQTLGQGPEFLTYFQNEAQLEKSRLLSDRFSAERPKGSFSTLEIQRTEQGDSAMYLCASSLDRPEAFFGQGTRLTVV.

This clone is a singleton in its sample. CDR3 nucleotides: TGTGCCAGCAGCCCAATGGAGGGAGAGGGCCAAGAGACCCAGTACTTC. This sequence encodes CASSPMEGEGQETQYF. This chain joins TRBV9 and TRBJ2-5, with a possible D match to TRBD2 (6 bases). Germline loops: CDR1 SGDLS, CDR2 YYNGEE. The V and J ends lost 4 bases and 1 base respectively, with 17 bases between them. The CDR3 consists of 16 residues.

V is TRBV28 and J is TRBJ1-1; D is undetermined. Germline CDR1 is MDHEN and CDR2 is SYDVKM. The CDR3 runs to 13 residues. The germline V and J ends were trimmed by 2 bases and 4 bases, with 8 bases remaining between them. CDR3 region: CASSLGTFTEAFF. The CDR3 DNA follows: TGTGCCAGCAGTTTAGGTACGTTCACTGAAGCTTTCTTT.

The chain combines TRBV5-5 with TRBJ1-4; weak D call: TRBD1 (6 bases). Deletions cut 5 bases from V and 4 bases from J, with 15 bases between. Germline CDR1 SGHKS, CDR2 YYEKEE (reference sequence). The CDR3 sequence is 15 residues long. CDR3 sequence reads: CASSPGHGGNEKLFF. CDR3 bases: TGTGCCAGCAGTCCGGGACACGGGGGTAATGAAAAACTGTTTTTT.

The chain has TRBV6-1 and TRBJ1-2; D gene unclear. CDR3 size: 11 residues. Trimming removed 5 bases at V and 5 bases at J, with 6 bases between. CDR1 and CDR2 from the germline V gene are MNHNS and SASEGT. This CDR3 is CASSTDYGYTF. The CDR3 DNA reads TGTGCCAGCAGTACCGATTATGGCTACACCTTC.

This sequence joins TRBV11-2 and TRBJ2-1; D gene unclear. V shed 1 base and J shed 10 bases, with 11 bases lying between them. Looked up from germline, CDR1 is SGHAT and CDR2 is FQNNGV. CDR3 length equals 13 residues. The CDR3 loop reads CASSLVSAGEQFF. CDR3 in DNA: TGTGCCAGCAGCTTAGTGTCTGCTGGCGAGCAGTTCTTC.